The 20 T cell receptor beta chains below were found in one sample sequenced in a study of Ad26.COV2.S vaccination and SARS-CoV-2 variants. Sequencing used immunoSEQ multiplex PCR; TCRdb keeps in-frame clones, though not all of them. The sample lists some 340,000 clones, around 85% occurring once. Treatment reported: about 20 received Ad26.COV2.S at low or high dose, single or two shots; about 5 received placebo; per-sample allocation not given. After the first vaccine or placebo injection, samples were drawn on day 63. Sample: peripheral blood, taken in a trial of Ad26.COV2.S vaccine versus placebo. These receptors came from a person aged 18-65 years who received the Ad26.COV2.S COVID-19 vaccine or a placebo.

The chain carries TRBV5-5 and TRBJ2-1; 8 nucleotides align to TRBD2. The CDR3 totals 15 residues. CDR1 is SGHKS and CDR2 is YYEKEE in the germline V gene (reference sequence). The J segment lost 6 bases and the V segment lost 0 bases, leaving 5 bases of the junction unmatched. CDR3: CASSLVSGEANEQFF. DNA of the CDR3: TGTGCCAGCAGCTTGGTTAGCGGGGAAGCCAATGAGCAGTTCTTC.

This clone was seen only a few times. CDR3 sequence (DNA): TGTGCCAGCAGCTTGCCTGGACAGGGGATAAACTATGGCTACACCTTC. This encodes CASSLPGQGINYGYTF. The chain uses TRBV5-6 and TRBJ1-2; TRBD1 matches 9 bases. The junction had 6 bases not matched to a gene; V was cut back by 1 base and J by 2 bases. The CDR3 consists of 16 residues. Germline CDR1 reads SGHDT; CDR2 reads YYEEEE.

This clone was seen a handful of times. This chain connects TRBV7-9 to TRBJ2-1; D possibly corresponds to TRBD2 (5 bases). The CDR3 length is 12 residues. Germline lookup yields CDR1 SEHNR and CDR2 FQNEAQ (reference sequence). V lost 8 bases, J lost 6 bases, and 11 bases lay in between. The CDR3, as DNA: TGTGCCAGCGGAGGACGAAGCAATGAGCAGTTCTTC. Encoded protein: CASGGRSNEQFF.

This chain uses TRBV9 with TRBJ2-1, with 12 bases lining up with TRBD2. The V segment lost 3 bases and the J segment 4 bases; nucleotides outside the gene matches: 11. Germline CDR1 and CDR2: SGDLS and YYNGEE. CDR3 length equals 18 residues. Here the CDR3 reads CASSAVVLAGGLYNEQFF. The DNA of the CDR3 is TGTGCCAGCAGCGCGGTGGTACTAGCGGGGGGACTATACAATGAGCAGTTCTTC.

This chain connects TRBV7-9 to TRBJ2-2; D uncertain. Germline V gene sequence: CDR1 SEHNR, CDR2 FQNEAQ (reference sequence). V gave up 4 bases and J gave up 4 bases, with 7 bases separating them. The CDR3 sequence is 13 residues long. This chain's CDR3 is CASSSNPTGELFF. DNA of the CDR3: TGTGCCAGCAGCTCGAACCCCACCGGGGAGCTGTTTTTT.

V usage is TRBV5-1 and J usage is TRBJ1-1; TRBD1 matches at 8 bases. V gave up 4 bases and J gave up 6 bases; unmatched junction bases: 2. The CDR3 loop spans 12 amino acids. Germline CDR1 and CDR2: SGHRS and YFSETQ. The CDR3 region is CASSVDRAEAFF. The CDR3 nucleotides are TGCGCCAGCAGCGTGGACAGGGCTGAAGCTTTCTTT. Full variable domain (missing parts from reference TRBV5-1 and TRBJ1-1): KAGVTQTPRYLIKTRGQQVTLSCSPISGHRSVSWYQQTPGQGLQFLFEYFSETQRNKGNFPGRFSGRQFSNSRSEMNVSTLELGDSALYLCASSVDRAEAFFGQGTRLTVV.

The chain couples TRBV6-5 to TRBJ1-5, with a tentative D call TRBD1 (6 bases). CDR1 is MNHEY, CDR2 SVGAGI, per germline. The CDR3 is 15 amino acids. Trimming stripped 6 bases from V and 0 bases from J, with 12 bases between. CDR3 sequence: CASRGRGYSNQPQHF. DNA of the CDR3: TGTGCCAGCAGGGGCAGGGGTTATAGCAATCAGCCCCAGCATTTT.

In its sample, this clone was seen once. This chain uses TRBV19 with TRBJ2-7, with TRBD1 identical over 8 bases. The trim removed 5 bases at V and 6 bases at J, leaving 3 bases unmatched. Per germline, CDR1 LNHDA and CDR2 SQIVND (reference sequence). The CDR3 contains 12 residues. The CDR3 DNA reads TGTGCCAGTAGTCGAACAGGGGGCGAGCAGTACTTC. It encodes CASSRTGGEQYF. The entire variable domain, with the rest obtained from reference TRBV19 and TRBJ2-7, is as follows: DGGITQSPKYLFRKEGQNVTLSCEQNLNHDAMYWYRQDPGQGLRLIYYSQIVNDFQKGDIAEGYSVSREKKESFPLTVTSAQKNPTAFYLCASSRTGGEQYFGPGTRLTVT.

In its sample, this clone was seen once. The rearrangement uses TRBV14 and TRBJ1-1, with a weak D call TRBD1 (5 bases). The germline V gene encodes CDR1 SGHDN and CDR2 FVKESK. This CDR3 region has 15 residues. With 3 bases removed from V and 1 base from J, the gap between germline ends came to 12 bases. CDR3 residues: CASSHMGQGNTEAFF. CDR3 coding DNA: TGTGCCAGCAGCCATATGGGGCAGGGGAACACTGAAGCTTTCTTT.

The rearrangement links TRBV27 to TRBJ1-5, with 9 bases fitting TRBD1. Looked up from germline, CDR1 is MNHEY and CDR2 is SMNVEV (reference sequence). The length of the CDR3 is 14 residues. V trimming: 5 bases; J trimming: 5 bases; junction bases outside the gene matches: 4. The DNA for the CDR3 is TGTGCCAGCAGTGTGGACAGGGGAGATCAGCCCCAGCATTTT. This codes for CASSVDRGDQPQHF.

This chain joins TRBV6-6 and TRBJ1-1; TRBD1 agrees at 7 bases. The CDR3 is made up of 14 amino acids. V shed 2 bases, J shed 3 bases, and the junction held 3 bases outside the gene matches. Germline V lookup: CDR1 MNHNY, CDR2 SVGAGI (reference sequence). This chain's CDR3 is CASSYLQGHTEAFF. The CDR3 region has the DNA TGTGCCAGCAGTTACCTACAGGGGCACACTGAAGCTTTCTTT.

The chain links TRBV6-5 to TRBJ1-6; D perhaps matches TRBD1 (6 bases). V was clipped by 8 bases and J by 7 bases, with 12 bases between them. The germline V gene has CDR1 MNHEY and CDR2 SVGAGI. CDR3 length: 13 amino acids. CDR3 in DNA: TGTGCCAGCGGGGGGCAGAAGAATTCACCCCTCCACTTT. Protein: CASGGQKNSPLHF.

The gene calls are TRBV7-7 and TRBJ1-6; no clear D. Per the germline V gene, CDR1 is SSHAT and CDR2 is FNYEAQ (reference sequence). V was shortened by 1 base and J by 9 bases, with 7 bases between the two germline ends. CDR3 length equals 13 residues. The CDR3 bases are TGTGCCAGCAGCTTAGACACCTTTTCACCCCTCCACTTT. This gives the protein CASSLDTFSPLHF.

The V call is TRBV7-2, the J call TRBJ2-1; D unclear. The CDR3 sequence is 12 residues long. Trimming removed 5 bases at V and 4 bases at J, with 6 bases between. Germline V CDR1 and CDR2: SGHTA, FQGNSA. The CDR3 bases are TGTGCCAGCAGCCCAGTATACAATGAGCAGTTCTTC. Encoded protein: CASSPVYNEQFF.

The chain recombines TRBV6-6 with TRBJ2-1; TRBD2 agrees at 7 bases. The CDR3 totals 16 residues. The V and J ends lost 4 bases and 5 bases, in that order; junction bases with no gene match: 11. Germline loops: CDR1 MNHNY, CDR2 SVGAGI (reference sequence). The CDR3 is CASSSPGLVDNNEQFF. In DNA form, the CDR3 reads TGTGCCAGCAGTTCTCCAGGACTAGTCGACAACAATGAGCAGTTCTTC.

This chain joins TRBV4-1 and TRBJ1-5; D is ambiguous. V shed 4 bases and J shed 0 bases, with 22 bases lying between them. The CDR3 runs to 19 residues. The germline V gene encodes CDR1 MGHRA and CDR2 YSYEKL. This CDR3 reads CASSPRFDPVSYSNQPQHF. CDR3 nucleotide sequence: TGCGCCAGCAGCCCAAGATTTGATCCCGTGTCATATAGCAATCAGCCCCAGCATTTT.

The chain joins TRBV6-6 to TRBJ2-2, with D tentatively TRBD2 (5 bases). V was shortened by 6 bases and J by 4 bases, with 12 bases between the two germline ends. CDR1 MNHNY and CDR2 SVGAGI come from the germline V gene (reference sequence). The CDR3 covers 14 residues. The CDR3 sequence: CASSRGRGTGELFF. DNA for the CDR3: TGTGCCAGCAGCCGGGGTCGTGGCACCGGGGAGCTGTTTTTT.

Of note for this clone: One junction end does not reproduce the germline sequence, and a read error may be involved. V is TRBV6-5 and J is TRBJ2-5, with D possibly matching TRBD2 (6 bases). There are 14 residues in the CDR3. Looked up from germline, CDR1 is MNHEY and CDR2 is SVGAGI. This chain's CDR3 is CASSDSTGEETQYF. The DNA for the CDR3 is TGTGCCAGCAGTGACTCGACGGGGGAAGAGACCCAGTACTTC.

The CDR3 DNA follows: TGTGCCAGCAGATATACCCGGACGGACACCGGGGAGCTGTTTTTT. Amino acid sequence: CASRYTRTDTGELFF. The J gene is TRBJ2-2, the V gene TRBV7-2; D is unresolved. The V end lost 6 bases, the J end lost 3 bases, and 14 bases lay between the germline ends. This CDR3 has 15 amino acids. Germline lookup yields CDR1 SGHTA and CDR2 FQGNSA.

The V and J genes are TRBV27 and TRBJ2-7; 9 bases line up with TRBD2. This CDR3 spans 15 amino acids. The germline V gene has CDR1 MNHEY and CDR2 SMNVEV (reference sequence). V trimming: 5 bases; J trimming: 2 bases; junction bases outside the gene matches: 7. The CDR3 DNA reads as TGTGCCAGCAGTCTCCTGGCGGGGGGGACCTACGAGCAGTACTTC. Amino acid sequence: CASSLLAGGTYEQYF.